This TCR beta chain was sequenced in a study of blood T cell repertoires in COVID-19. V dropped 5 bases and J dropped 3 bases, with 13 bases sitting between them. CDR1 is LNHDA, CDR2 SQIVND, per germline (reference sequence). This CDR3 is built from 14 residues. The repertoire was sequenced with immunoSEQ multiplex PCR; TCRdb's copy has only in-frame clones and lacks some. The sample lists 210,000 or so clones; roughly 78% were seen once. Sequenced sample: peripheral blood. This chain connects TRBV19 to TRBJ1-2; D uncertain. The origin of this receptor is a woman older than 75 with active or convalescent COVID-19. In DNA, the CDR3 is TGTGCCAGTAGTCCGACATGGTTCGACTATGGCTACACCTTC. Amino acids: CASSPTWFDYGYTF.